This T cell receptor (beta chain) was recorded in a study of human T cells and chemical hapten exposure. As to time point: patch test 1, 2 weeks after DPC sensitization. The sample's treatment: therapeutic diphenylcyclopropenone sensitization with weekly scalp DPC. The library put unique molecular identifiers onto individual cDNA molecules. Via MiXCR, TCRdb re-called the RACE reads, giving one row per CDR3 protein. The data show 70,000 to 75,000 distinct CDR3 sequences, with around 30% seen just once and 7.5% to 10% held by the top ten. Germline V gene data show CDR1 as DFQATT and CDR2 as SNEGSKA (reference sequence). The CDR3 is made up of 12 amino acids. V shed 3 bases and J 8 bases; nucleotides not matched to a gene: 3.

Sequenced material: whole blood, taken in connection with sensitization to the hapten diphenylcyclopropenone (DPC). This chain connects TRBV20-1 to TRBJ2-1; 8 nucleotides line up with TRBD2. This TCR came from a man aged 35-49 years with alopecia areata. Some clones in this sample may be carry-over from other donors' samples. The CDR3 loop reads CSASGRADEQFF. The CDR3 DNA is TGCAGTGCTAGCGGGAGGGCCGATGAGCAGTTCTTC.